This T cell receptor (beta chain) is drawn from a study of identical twins. Points from the study as a whole: Modelling approaches yielded underestimates of out-of-frame TCR alpha sharing between monozygotic twins. There were fewer insertions in abundant cord blood beta clonotypes, but memory repertoires showed no such pattern.

Germline values: CDR1 SNHLY, CDR2 FYNNEI. CDR3 length: 14 residues. Between the trimmed V and J ends, which lost 8 bases and 1 base, there was a span of 12 bases. The table lists this clonotype with a few counts. Antigen specificity is unknown. TCRdb fed the 5' RACE reads into MiXCR, producing one record per CDR3 protein. The table includes some 730,000 distinct CDR3 sequences, about 20% detected once. This sample was shared with a second study, whose subject was T cells expressing NK-cell markers.

This sequence was found in a woman under 30 in good health. The chain carries TRBV2 and TRBJ2-1; D is possibly TRBD2 (6 bases). Sample: PBMCs. CDR3 sequence: CASAATSSYNEQFF. The CDR3 region has the DNA TGTGCCAGCGCAGCGACTAGTTCCTACAATGAGCAGTTCTTC. Based on the CDR3 plus reference TRBV2 and TRBJ2-1, the full variable domain is EPEVTQTPSHQVTQMGQEVILRCVPISNHLYFYWYRQILGQKVEFLVSFYNNEISEKSEIFDDQFSVERPDGSNFTLKIRSTKLEDSAMYFCASAATSSYNEQFFGPGTRLTVL.